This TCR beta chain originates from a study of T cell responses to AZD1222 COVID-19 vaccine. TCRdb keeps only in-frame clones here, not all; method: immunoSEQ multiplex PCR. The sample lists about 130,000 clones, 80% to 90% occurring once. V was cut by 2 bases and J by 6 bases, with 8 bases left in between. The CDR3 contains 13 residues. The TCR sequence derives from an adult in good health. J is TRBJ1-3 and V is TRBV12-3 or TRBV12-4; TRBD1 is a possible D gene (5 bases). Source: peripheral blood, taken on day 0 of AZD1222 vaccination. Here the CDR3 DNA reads TGTGCCAGCAGTTTACGGGGGGTAAACACCATATATTTT. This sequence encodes CASSLRGVNTIYF.